This T cell receptor beta chain appears in the sequencing data of a study of T cell responses to AZD1222 COVID-19 vaccine. Study-level findings and limits: Females outnumbered males among donors, who were mostly white British; clonal diversity was possibly underestimated. When two AZD1222 doses had been given, Spike-specific TCR breadth and depth rose. There were repertoire samples only from the period after the peak T cell response.

Some clones are missing from TCRdb's copy, which holds only in-frame ones; the method was immunoSEQ multiplex PCR. The sample has 150,000 or so clones, 80% to 95% seen once. There are a few counts of this clone. Its antigen is still unknown. Whether given at about 4 or about 12 weeks, second doses were pooled. The CDR3 totals 13 residues. V lost 10 bases and J lost 8; bases outside the gene matches: 13. The germline CDR1 and CDR2 sequences are MNHEY and SMNVEV (reference sequence). Here the sequenced sample was peripheral blood, taken 28 days after the second AZD1222 dose. This clonotype was obtained from an adult who received the AZD1222 COVID-19 vaccine. The V gene is TRBV27, the J gene TRBJ1-1; 7 bases line up with TRBD1. CDR3 sequence (DNA): TGTGCCACCAGGGGGGGAAACCCCGAAGAAGCTTTCTTT. This translates into CATRGGNPEEAFF.